Listed below are T cell receptor beta chains from one sample, sequenced in a study of T-cell memory formation after mild COVID-19. TCRdb re-derived calls from the 5' RACE reads in MiXCR, one entry per CDR3 protein. There are 400,000 or so distinct CDR3 sequences in the sample; over 15% occur only once, and 7.5% to 10% lies in the top ten. Source material: PBMCs or a T cell subset sorted from them (not recorded which). These receptors all come from an adult woman who had mild COVID-19 (a few samples of this study predate the infection). Cell type and time point are not known. Each CDR3 is given without its conserved first and last residue. A D gene is named only where the DNA matches it firmly.

j_gene: TRBJ2-2; v_gene: TRBV6-1; d_gene: TRBD2; CDR3aa: ASSDPAGGPLTGELF
j_gene: TRBJ2-5; v_gene: TRBV4-1; d_gene: TRBD1; CDR3aa: ASSRGQGGMQETQY
j_gene: TRBJ1-1; v_gene: TRBV12-3/TRBV12-4; d_gene: TRBD1; CDR3aa: ASSLAQGAEAF
j_gene: TRBJ2-3; v_gene: TRBV5-6; d_gene: NA; CDR3aa: ASSLLVADTQY
j_gene: TRBJ1-1; v_gene: TRBV6-5; d_gene: NA; CDR3aa: ASTNQGMNTEAF
j_gene: TRBJ2-2; v_gene: TRBV2; d_gene: TRBD1; CDR3aa: ATLGQPTGELF
j_gene: TRBJ2-1; v_gene: TRBV2; d_gene: NA; CDR3aa: ASSDPGAYNEQF
j_gene: TRBJ2-7; v_gene: TRBV19; d_gene: NA; CDR3aa: ASSVQTRSYEQY
j_gene: TRBJ2-7; v_gene: TRBV6-1; d_gene: TRBD1; CDR3aa: ASSAPGTGRYEQY
j_gene: TRBJ2-2; v_gene: TRBV7-9; d_gene: NA; CDR3aa: ASSPETDLTGELF
j_gene: TRBJ2-7; v_gene: TRBV6-2/TRBV6-3; d_gene: NA; CDR3aa: ASYPYEQY
j_gene: TRBJ2-4; v_gene: TRBV18; d_gene: NA; CDR3aa: ASSALSDAGAKNIQY
j_gene: TRBJ1-1; v_gene: TRBV24-1; d_gene: NA; CDR3aa: ATSLWLEAF
j_gene: TRBJ2-1; v_gene: TRBV3-1; d_gene: NA; CDR3aa: ASSPRGSVIHNEQF
j_gene: TRBJ2-6; v_gene: TRBV7-2; d_gene: NA; CDR3aa: ASSLNPWSGGGLTGANVLT
j_gene: TRBJ2-3; v_gene: TRBV7-8; d_gene: NA; CDR3aa: ASSLGTQAQY
j_gene: TRBJ2-3; v_gene: TRBV4-2; d_gene: TRBD2; CDR3aa: ASSQEPAGEEGTDTQY
j_gene: TRBJ2-5; v_gene: TRBV5-4; d_gene: NA; CDR3aa: ASRNVAVSQETQY
j_gene: TRBJ2-7; v_gene: TRBV5-1; d_gene: TRBD1; CDR3aa: ASSLAPGQGAHEQY
j_gene: TRBJ1-5; v_gene: TRBV7-8; d_gene: NA; CDR3aa: ASSLDGTQNQPQH
j_gene: TRBJ2-2; v_gene: TRBV5-4; d_gene: TRBD1; CDR3aa: ASSPRSNGQGTTGELF
j_gene: TRBJ2-1; v_gene: TRBV5-1; d_gene: TRBD2; CDR3aa: ASSSSGGYNEQF
j_gene: TRBJ1-2; v_gene: TRBV28; d_gene: NA; CDR3aa: ASSSTSDGYT
j_gene: TRBJ1-1; v_gene: TRBV18; d_gene: NA; CDR3aa: ASSLHDGTEAF
j_gene: TRBJ2-1; v_gene: TRBV20-1; d_gene: TRBD1; CDR3aa: SATGTASYNEQF
j_gene: TRBJ2-7; v_gene: TRBV6-5; d_gene: NA; CDR3aa: ASSYLIGTSQQQY
j_gene: TRBJ1-4; v_gene: TRBV12-3/TRBV12-4; d_gene: NA; CDR3aa: ASSLGDGTEKLF
j_gene: TRBJ2-1; v_gene: TRBV27; d_gene: NA; CDR3aa: ASSLLSGTEQF
j_gene: TRBJ2-4; v_gene: TRBV12-3/TRBV12-4; d_gene: NA; CDR3aa: ASSQPTIRNIQY
j_gene: TRBJ2-7; v_gene: TRBV20-1; d_gene: NA; CDR3aa: SARLLPYYEQY
j_gene: TRBJ2-3; v_gene: TRBV28; d_gene: NA; CDR3aa: ASSYASAAGGSTDTQY
j_gene: TRBJ1-4; v_gene: TRBV3-1; d_gene: NA; CDR3aa: ASSQSGRREKLF
j_gene: TRBJ2-1; v_gene: TRBV29-1; d_gene: TRBD2; CDR3aa: SVASLAGGLYNEQF
j_gene: TRBJ1-2; v_gene: TRBV24-1; d_gene: TRBD1; CDR3aa: ATSDPHGTEYGYT
j_gene: TRBJ2-1; v_gene: TRBV7-9; d_gene: NA; CDR3aa: ASSRDKDEQF
j_gene: TRBJ2-7; v_gene: TRBV6-5; d_gene: NA; CDR3aa: ASSYSGPAGSYEQY
j_gene: TRBJ2-7; v_gene: TRBV20-1; d_gene: NA; CDR3aa: SASPGPSYEQY
j_gene: TRBJ1-3; v_gene: TRBV5-1; d_gene: NA; CDR3aa: ASSLDGGSGNTIY
j_gene: TRBJ2-7; v_gene: TRBV27; d_gene: TRBD2; CDR3aa: ASRPSGGTGGRREQY
j_gene: TRBJ2-3; v_gene: TRBV29-1; d_gene: NA; CDR3aa: SLRGAGDTQY
j_gene: TRBJ1-2; v_gene: TRBV9; d_gene: NA; CDR3aa: ASSVAPQDINYGYT
j_gene: TRBJ2-2; v_gene: TRBV12-3/TRBV12-4; d_gene: NA; CDR3aa: ASSFRRGAYVGELF
j_gene: TRBJ1-2; v_gene: TRBV25-1; d_gene: TRBD1; CDR3aa: ASSGTGDNYGYT
j_gene: TRBJ2-1; v_gene: TRBV6-5; d_gene: NA; CDR3aa: ASSPRWGGHNEQF
j_gene: TRBJ1-2; v_gene: TRBV27; d_gene: NA; CDR3aa: ASSSRTFASGYT
j_gene: TRBJ2-5; v_gene: TRBV11-2; d_gene: NA; CDR3aa: ASSFLPGWPQETQY
j_gene: TRBJ1-4; v_gene: TRBV12-3/TRBV12-4; d_gene: NA; CDR3aa: ASSGGAGAGEKLF
j_gene: TRBJ2-3; v_gene: TRBV12-3/TRBV12-4; d_gene: TRBD2; CDR3aa: ASNRWGSGDTQY
j_gene: TRBJ1-4; v_gene: TRBV7-2; d_gene: NA; CDR3aa: ASSSLPVGRRFNEKLF
j_gene: TRBJ2-1; v_gene: TRBV7-6; d_gene: NA; CDR3aa: ASSPQGFEQF
j_gene: TRBJ2-5; v_gene: TRBV7-3; d_gene: NA; CDR3aa: ASSLTGRVLQETQY